This paragraph reports one TCR beta chain. This sample stems from a study of cytomegalovirus exposure and HLA in healthy donors. This PCR relied on a set of 60 Vbeta primers and 13 Jbeta primers. The data were produced by immunoSEQ multiplex PCR, yet TCRdb's version contains in-frame clones alone and is incomplete. The top ten hold around 3% of the sample, which has some 200,000 clones, just under 70% seen once. Sequences were obtained from PBMCs. The clonotype was recovered from a middle-aged man in good health and CMV-seropositive.

The CDR3 loop is CASSLLLRGTNYGYTF. Written as DNA, the CDR3 is TGTGCCAGTAGTCTCCTCCTACGGGGGACTAACTATGGCTACACCTTC. The chain carries TRBV19 and TRBJ1-2; D possibly corresponds to TRBD1 (5 bases). V lost 5 bases to trimming and J lost 0 bases, with 16 bases between them. The CDR3 extends over 16 amino acids. Germline V gene data show CDR1 as LNHDA and CDR2 as SQIVND (reference sequence). Based on the CDR3 plus reference TRBV19 and TRBJ1-2, the full variable domain is DGGITQSPKYLFRKEGQNVTLSCEQNLNHDAMYWYRQDPGQGLRLIYYSQIVNDFQKGDIAEGYSVSREKKESFPLTVTSAQKNPTAFYLCASSLLLRGTNYGYTFGSGTRLTVV.